The rows below give T cell receptor beta chains drawn from one sample of a study of T cell responses to AZD1222 COVID-19 vaccine. Sequenced by immunoSEQ multiplex PCR; TCRdb stores in-frame clones only, minus some. The table includes roughly 130,000 clones, about 86% detected once. Sequences were derived from peripheral blood, sampled on day 0 of AZD1222 vaccination. These receptors originate from an adult in good health. CDR3s include the opening cysteine and the closing phenylalanine or tryptophan. Each record gives: clone size, V gene, D gene, J gene, CDR3 DNA, CDR3 protein. The D gene is left open where the match is weak. Only part of the rows carry a size: once, few, many, or a class if the clone is expanded.

clone size: few
V gene: TRBV7-9
D gene: NA
J gene: TRBJ1-2
CDR3 DNA: TGTGCCAGCAGCTCGCGTGGGGGGCGGCATGGCTACACCTTC
CDR3 protein: CASSSRGGRHGYTF

clone size: NA
V gene: TRBV29-1
D gene: TRBD2
J gene: TRBJ2-1
CDR3 DNA: TGCAGCTCTTTGGGGACTAGCGGGGGTAATGAGCAGTTCTTC
CDR3 protein: CSSLGTSGGNEQFF

clone size: NA
V gene: TRBV28
D gene: TRBD1
J gene: TRBJ2-1
CDR3 DNA: TGTGCCAGCAGGCCCCAGGGGGCGAGAGGACTGTTCGAAAATGAGCAGTTCTTC
CDR3 protein: CASRPQGARGLFENEQFF

clone size: NA
V gene: TRBV7-6
D gene: NA
J gene: TRBJ2-7
CDR3 DNA: TGTGCCAGCAGCGGACCGACCAGTTACGAGCAGTACTTC
CDR3 protein: CASSGPTSYEQYF

clone size: NA
V gene: TRBV6-5
D gene: TRBD1
J gene: TRBJ2-7
CDR3 DNA: TGTGCCAGCAGTCTCGGGACAGGAGGCCACGAGCAGTACTTC
CDR3 protein: CASSLGTGGHEQYF

clone size: once
V gene: TRBV7-3
D gene: TRBD2
J gene: TRBJ2-2
CDR3 DNA: TGTGCCAGCAGCCCTACTACTAGCGGGGGTTACACCGGGGAGCTGTTTTTT
CDR3 protein: CASSPTTSGGYTGELFF

clone size: NA
V gene: TRBV11-2
D gene: NA
J gene: TRBJ2-1
CDR3 DNA: TGTGCCAGCAGCTTAGTTGTAGGACTAAGACTCAATGAGCAGTTCTTC
CDR3 protein: CASSLVVGLRLNEQFF

clone size: NA
V gene: TRBV6-5
D gene: NA
J gene: TRBJ1-2
CDR3 DNA: TGTGCCAGCAGTTCTAGTAGGGGTGGCTACACCTTC
CDR3 protein: CASSSSRGGYTF

clone size: NA
V gene: TRBV11-2
D gene: NA
J gene: TRBJ2-7
CDR3 DNA: TGTGCCAGCAGCTCCCGACACGACTACGAGCAGTACTTC
CDR3 protein: CASSSRHDYEQYF

clone size: NA
V gene: TRBV4-1
D gene: NA
J gene: TRBJ1-4
CDR3 DNA: TGCGCCAGCAGCCAACCGGGACATAAAAAAGGACTGTTTTTT
CDR3 protein: CASSQPGHKKGLFF

clone size: NA
V gene: TRBV9
D gene: TRBD2
J gene: TRBJ2-1
CDR3 DNA: TGTGCCAGCAACCTAGCGGGGGCCCGGGGTGAGCAGTTCTTC
CDR3 protein: CASNLAGARGEQFF

clone size: NA
V gene: TRBV10-3
D gene: NA
J gene: TRBJ1-1
CDR3 DNA: TGTGCCATCAGTGAGTCGCAGGGTTTGGCTTTCTTT
CDR3 protein: CAISESQGLAFF

clone size: NA
V gene: TRBV9
D gene: NA
J gene: TRBJ1-2
CDR3 DNA: TGTGCCAGCAGCGCCCGGGGGTCAGCTAACTATGGCTACACCTTC
CDR3 protein: CASSARGSANYGYTF

clone size: NA
V gene: TRBV5-4
D gene: NA
J gene: TRBJ1-2
CDR3 DNA: TGTGCCAGCAGCTTGGGGGTGGGGGCGTCGTGGGGCTACACCTTC
CDR3 protein: CASSLGVGASWGYTF

clone size: NA
V gene: TRBV5-1
D gene: TRBD2
J gene: TRBJ2-5
CDR3 DNA: TGCGCCAGCAGCCAGGGCTACGGAGCGGGGACCCAAGAGACCCAGTACTTC
CDR3 protein: CASSQGYGAGTQETQYF

clone size: NA
V gene: TRBV7-6
D gene: NA
J gene: TRBJ1-6
CDR3 DNA: TGTGCCAGCAGGGGGATAGCGAATTCACCCCTCCACTTT
CDR3 protein: CASRGIANSPLHF

clone size: NA
V gene: TRBV19
D gene: NA
J gene: TRBJ2-1
CDR3 DNA: TGTGCCAGTAACTCCCTAGGGGGGGTTGGGCATAATGAGCAGTTCTTC
CDR3 protein: CASNSLGGVGHNEQFF

clone size: NA
V gene: TRBV7-8
D gene: TRBD2
J gene: TRBJ2-7
CDR3 DNA: TGTGCCAGCAGCCCGGGAAAGCCGAGCGGGGGAATGGGGAAGCACGAGCAGTACTTC
CDR3 protein: CASSPGKPSGGMGKHEQYF

clone size: NA
V gene: TRBV2
D gene: TRBD1
J gene: TRBJ2-7
CDR3 DNA: TGTGCCAGCAGCGCGGGACAGGGGGCTTGGTACGAGCAGTACTTC
CDR3 protein: CASSAGQGAWYEQYF

clone size: once
V gene: TRBV20-1
D gene: TRBD1
J gene: TRBJ1-1
CDR3 DNA: TGCAGTGCTGGACAGGGTAGAGCTTTCTTT
CDR3 protein: CSAGQGRAFF

clone size: NA
V gene: TRBV19
D gene: TRBD2
J gene: TRBJ2-1
CDR3 DNA: TGTGCCAGTAAACTGGGGGAGGGGTACAATGAGCAGTTCTTC
CDR3 protein: CASKLGEGYNEQFF